The clone carrying this T cell receptor beta chain was observed many times. Its specificity is unknown. This entry belongs to a study of T cells in Graves' hyperthyroidism and ophthalmopathy. On the basis of clinical symptoms, serum thyroxine and TRAb, thyroid ultrasound and orbital computed tomography, diagnoses were made. The sample, blood from the first hyperthyroidism diagnosis, precedes any ophthalmopathy symptoms. Per the germline V gene, CDR1 is SGHRS and CDR2 is YFSETQ. This CDR3 spans 16 amino acids. Trimming stripped 2 bases from V and 2 bases from J, with 16 bases between. RNA transcripts were the template for amplifying TCR beta CDR3 regions. A set of HTBI primers served as the primers for a first-round RT-PCR of the TCR CDR3. From the multiplex PCR reads, TCRdb called clonotypes with MiXCR, one entry per CDR3 protein. The sample contains more than 550,000 distinct CDR3 sequences, roughly a sixth of which appear only once.

Regarding the study as a whole: Progression to ophthalmopathy was predicted a median of about 6.6 months early.

The source is a woman aged 45 to 65 with Graves' hyperthyroidism that later progressed to Graves' ophthalmopathy. The sequencing input was blood. The rearrangement uses TRBV5-1 and TRBJ1-1; a weak D match, TRBD1 (6 bases). The CDR3 sequence is CASSFIVGGLNTEAFF. CDR3 DNA: TGCGCCAGCAGCTTTATTGTGGGGGGCCTCAACACTGAAGCTTTCTTT.